These T cell receptor beta chains were read from a single sample in a study of shared clonotypes between healthy human individuals. The table came from immunoSEQ multiplex PCR; TCRdb's copy has only in-frame clones and leaves some out. Of about 980,000 clones listed, more than 75% are singletons. The sequencing sample was made of memory CD4+ T cells sorted from blood. The receptors were gathered from a man aged 18 to 29 in good health. Each CDR3 is given with its conserved first and last residue. Each record gives: J gene, CDR3 length, V gene, CDR3 protein.

j_call: TRBJ2-7
cdr3_length: 14
v_call: TRBV7-9
cdr3_aa: CASRKAGTGNEQYF

j_call: TRBJ2-7
cdr3_length: 15
v_call: TRBV9
cdr3_aa: CASSVDGGFAYEQYF

j_call: TRBJ2-5
cdr3_length: 13
v_call: TRBV5-1
cdr3_aa: CASSPSGKETQYF

j_call: TRBJ2-2
cdr3_length: 16
v_call: TRBV5-1
cdr3_aa: CASSLGSSGNTGELFF

j_call: TRBJ1-5
cdr3_length: 14
v_call: TRBV2
cdr3_aa: CASDRQGEHQPQHF

j_call: TRBJ1-4
cdr3_length: 11
v_call: TRBV2
cdr3_aa: CASSTRQKLFF

j_call: TRBJ1-4
cdr3_length: 15
v_call: TRBV7-9
cdr3_aa: CASSSEGRINEKLFF

j_call: TRBJ1-2
cdr3_length: 15
v_call: TRBV9
cdr3_aa: CASSPGQGTNYGYTF

j_call: TRBJ2-5
cdr3_length: 14
v_call: TRBV7-9
cdr3_aa: CASSKGATGETQYF

j_call: TRBJ2-5
cdr3_length: 14
v_call: TRBV11-2
cdr3_aa: CASSWGQHQETQYF

j_call: TRBJ2-3
cdr3_length: 19
v_call: TRBV4-1
cdr3_aa: CASSQVPTSGRQSTDTQYF

j_call: TRBJ1-3
cdr3_length: 15
v_call: TRBV19
cdr3_aa: CASSSEGFSGNTIYF

j_call: TRBJ2-6
cdr3_length: 15
v_call: TRBV19
cdr3_aa: CASSRQGSGANVLTF

j_call: TRBJ2-7
cdr3_length: 14
v_call: TRBV6-5
cdr3_aa: CASSFDRGSLEQYF

j_call: TRBJ2-1
cdr3_length: 14
v_call: TRBV6-1
cdr3_aa: CASSRLAVNNEQFF

j_call: TRBJ1-5
cdr3_length: 13
v_call: TRBV30
cdr3_aa: CAWSGDRRQPQHF

j_call: TRBJ2-6
cdr3_length: 15
v_call: TRBV2
cdr3_aa: CASSGTGSGANVLTF

j_call: TRBJ2-3
cdr3_length: 20
v_call: TRBV13
cdr3_aa: CASSFPSGGAGSPDTDTQYF

j_call: TRBJ2-7
cdr3_length: 12
v_call: TRBV7-8
cdr3_aa: CASSWTEYEQYF

j_call: TRBJ1-5
cdr3_length: 18
v_call: TRBV7-2
cdr3_aa: CASSSTGMGSLNRQPQHF

j_call: TRBJ2-6
cdr3_length: 15
v_call: TRBV10-3
cdr3_aa: CAISEQGSGANVLTF

j_call: TRBJ2-2
cdr3_length: 13
v_call: TRBV28
cdr3_aa: CASREQGTGELFF

j_call: TRBJ2-3
cdr3_length: 16
v_call: TRBV15
cdr3_aa: CATSRDRANSPDTQYF

j_call: TRBJ2-2
cdr3_length: 14
v_call: TRBV6-5
cdr3_aa: CASGGTANTGELFF

j_call: TRBJ2-3
cdr3_length: 14
v_call: TRBV7-9
cdr3_aa: CASSFGGPTDTQYF

j_call: TRBJ2-7
cdr3_length: 13
v_call: TRBV7-3
cdr3_aa: CASSSDGPYEQYF

j_call: TRBJ2-5
cdr3_length: 12
v_call: TRBV7-6
cdr3_aa: CASSSPGETQYF

j_call: TRBJ2-3
cdr3_length: 14
v_call: TRBV11-3
cdr3_aa: CASSLGQSTDTQYF